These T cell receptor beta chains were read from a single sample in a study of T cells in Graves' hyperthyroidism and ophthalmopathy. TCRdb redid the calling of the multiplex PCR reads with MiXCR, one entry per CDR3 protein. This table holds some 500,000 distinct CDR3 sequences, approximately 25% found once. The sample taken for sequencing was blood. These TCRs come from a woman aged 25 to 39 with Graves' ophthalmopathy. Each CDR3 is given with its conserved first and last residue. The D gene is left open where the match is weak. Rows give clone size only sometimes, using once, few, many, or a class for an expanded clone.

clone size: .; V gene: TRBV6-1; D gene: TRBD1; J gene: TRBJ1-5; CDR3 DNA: TGTGCCAGCAGTGAAGCCCTGGACAGGGTGTTTAATCAGCCCCAGCATTTT; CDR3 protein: CASSEALDRVFNQPQHF
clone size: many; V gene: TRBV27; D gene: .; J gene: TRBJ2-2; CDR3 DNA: TGTGCCAGCAGAGCGCCTTCAGGGGTTTCCGGGGAGCTGTTTTTT; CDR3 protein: CASRAPSGVSGELFF
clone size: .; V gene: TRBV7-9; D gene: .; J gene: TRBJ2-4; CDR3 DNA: TGTGCCAGCAGCTCGCGTCCGGACAAAAACATTCAGTACTTC; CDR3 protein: CASSSRPDKNIQYF
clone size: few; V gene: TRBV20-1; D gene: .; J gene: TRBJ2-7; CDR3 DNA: TGCAGTGCTCCGGGACATGATCTCTACGAGCAGTACTTC; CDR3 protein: CSAPGHDLYEQYF
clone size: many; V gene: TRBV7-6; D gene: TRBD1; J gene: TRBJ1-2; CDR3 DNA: TGTGCCAGCAGCGAACAGGGGGAGGATGGCTACACCTTC; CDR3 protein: CASSEQGEDGYTF
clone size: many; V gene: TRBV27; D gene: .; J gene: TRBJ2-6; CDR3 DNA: TGTGCCAGCAGTTGGGGCTCTGGGGCCAACGTCCTGACTTTC; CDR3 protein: CASSWGSGANVLTF
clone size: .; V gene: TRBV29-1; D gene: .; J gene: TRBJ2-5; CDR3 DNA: TGCAGCGTTGAACGGGCTACCCAAGAGACCCAGTACTTC; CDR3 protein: CSVERATQETQYF
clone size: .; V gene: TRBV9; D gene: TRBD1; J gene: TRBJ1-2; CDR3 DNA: TGTGCCAGCAGCTCCACCGGGACAGGGACCTATGGCTACACCTTC; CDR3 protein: CASSSTGTGTYGYTF
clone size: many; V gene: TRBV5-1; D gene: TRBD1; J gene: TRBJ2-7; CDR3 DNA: TGCGCCAGCAGCTTGCAACCGGGACAGGTCCACGAGCAGTACTTC; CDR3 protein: CASSLQPGQVHEQYF
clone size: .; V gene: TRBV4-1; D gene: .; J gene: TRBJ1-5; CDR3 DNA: TGCGCCAGCAGCCAAGAAGCGGGCGGGTATAGCAATCAGCCCCAGCATTTT; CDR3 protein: CASSQEAGGYSNQPQHF
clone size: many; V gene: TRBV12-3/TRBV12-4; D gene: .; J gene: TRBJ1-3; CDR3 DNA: TGTGCCAGCAGTCCCCAGCAGTACTCTGGAAACACCATATATTTT; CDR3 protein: CASSPQQYSGNTIYF
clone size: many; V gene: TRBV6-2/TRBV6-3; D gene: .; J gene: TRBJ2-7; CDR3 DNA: TGTGCCAGCAGTCCTCAGCGGACCGCCTACGAGCAGTACTTC; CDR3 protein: CASSPQRTAYEQYF
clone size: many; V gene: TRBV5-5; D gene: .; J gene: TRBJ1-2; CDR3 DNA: TGTGCCAGCAGCCGGACTCTATATGGCGGCTACACCTTC; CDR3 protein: CASSRTLYGGYTF
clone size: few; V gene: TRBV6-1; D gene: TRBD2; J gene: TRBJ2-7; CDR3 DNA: TGTGCCAGCAGGGCCCCCGTTGTAGCGGGAGGGACTTATGAGCAGTACTTC; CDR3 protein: CASRAPVVAGGTYEQYF
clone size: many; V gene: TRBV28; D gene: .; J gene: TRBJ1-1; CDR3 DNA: TGTGCCAGCAGTTCGGACAGCTGGAATGAAGCTTTCTTT; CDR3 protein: CASSSDSWNEAFF
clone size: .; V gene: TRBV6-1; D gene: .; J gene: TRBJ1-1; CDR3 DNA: TGTGCCAGCAGGAGAAACAAAGCTTTCTTT; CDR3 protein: CASRRNKAFF
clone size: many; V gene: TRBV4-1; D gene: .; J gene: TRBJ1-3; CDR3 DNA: TGCGCCAGCAGCCTGCCTGGGAGACAGACTGGAAACACCATATATTTT; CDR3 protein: CASSLPGRQTGNTIYF
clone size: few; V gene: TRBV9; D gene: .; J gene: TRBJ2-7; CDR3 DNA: TGTGCCAGCAGCGTAGGAGGGAGGGGGCGCGACGAGCAGTACTTC; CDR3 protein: CASSVGGRGRDEQYF
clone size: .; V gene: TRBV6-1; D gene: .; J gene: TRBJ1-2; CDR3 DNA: TGTGCCAGCATCAAGCGTCCGGGGTCGTTCCATGGCTACACCTTC; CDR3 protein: CASIKRPGSFHGYTF
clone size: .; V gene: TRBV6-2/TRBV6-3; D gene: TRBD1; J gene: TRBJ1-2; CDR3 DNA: TGTGCCAGCAGTGACTCTGAGACAGGGCGGTATGGCTACACCTTC; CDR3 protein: CASSDSETGRYGYTF
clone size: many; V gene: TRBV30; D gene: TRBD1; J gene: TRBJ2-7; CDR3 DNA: TGTGCCTGGAAAGGGGGCAGCTACGAGCAGTACTTC; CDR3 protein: CAWKGGSYEQYF
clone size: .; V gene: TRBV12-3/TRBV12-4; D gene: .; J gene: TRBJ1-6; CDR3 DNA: TGTGCCAGCAGTCCCGAACAGGGAGGACAATCACCCCTCCACTTT; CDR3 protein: CASSPEQGGQSPLHF
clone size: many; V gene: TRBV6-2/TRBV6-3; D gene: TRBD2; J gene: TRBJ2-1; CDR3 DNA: TGTGCCAGCAGTTACTCCTATGGGACTAGCGGGGGACCTTACAATGAGCAGTTCTTC; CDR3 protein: CASSYSYGTSGGPYNEQFF
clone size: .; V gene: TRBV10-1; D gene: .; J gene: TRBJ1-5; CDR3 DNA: TGCGCCAGCCCCCAGGAGTCGGGGGCAGGCAATCAGCCCCAGCATTTT; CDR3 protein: CASPQESGAGNQPQHF
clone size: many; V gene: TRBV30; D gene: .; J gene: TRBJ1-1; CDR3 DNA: TGTGCCTGGAGTGTACATCAGGGGACTGAAGCTTTCTTT; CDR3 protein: CAWSVHQGTEAFF
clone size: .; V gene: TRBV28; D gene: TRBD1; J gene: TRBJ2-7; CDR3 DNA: TGTGCCAGCAGTTCCTCCAGACAGGGGGCTTTCAACGAGCAGTACTTC; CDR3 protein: CASSSSRQGAFNEQYF